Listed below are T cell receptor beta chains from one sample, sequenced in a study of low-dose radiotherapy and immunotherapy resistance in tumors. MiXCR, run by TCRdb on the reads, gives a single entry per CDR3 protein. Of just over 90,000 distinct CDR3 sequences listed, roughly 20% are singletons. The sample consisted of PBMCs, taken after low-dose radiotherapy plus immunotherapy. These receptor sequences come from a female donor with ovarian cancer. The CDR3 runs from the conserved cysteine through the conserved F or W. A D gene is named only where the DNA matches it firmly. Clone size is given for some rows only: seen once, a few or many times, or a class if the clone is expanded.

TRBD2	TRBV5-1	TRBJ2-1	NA	CASSPAASGRNNEQFF	TGCGCCAGCAGTCCCGCGGCGAGCGGGAGGAACAATGAGCAGTTCTTC
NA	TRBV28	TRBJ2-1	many	CASSLRELGQFF	TGTGCCAGCAGTCTAAGGGAGCTAGGGCAGTTCTTC
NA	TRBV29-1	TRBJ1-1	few	CSALGQGTDTEAFF	TGCAGCGCACTAGGCCAGGGTACAGACACTGAAGCTTTCTTT
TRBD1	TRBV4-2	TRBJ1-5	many	CASSQAGQGYSNQPQHF	TGTGCCAGCAGCCAGGCCGGACAGGGCTATAGCAATCAGCCCCAGCATTTT
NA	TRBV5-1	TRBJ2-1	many	CASNQGSYNEQFF	TGCGCCAGCAATCAGGGGTCCTACAATGAGCAGTTCTTC
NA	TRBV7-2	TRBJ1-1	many	CASSSAQAFF	TGTGCCAGCAGCTCCGCCCAAGCTTTCTTT
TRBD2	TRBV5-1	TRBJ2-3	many	CASSRAGGNTDTQYF	TGCGCCAGCAGCAGAGCGGGGGGTAACACAGATACGCAGTATTTT
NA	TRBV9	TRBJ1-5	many	CASSVEKGYSNQPQHF	TGTGCCAGCAGCGTAGAAAAGGGTTATAGCAATCAGCCCCAGCATTTT
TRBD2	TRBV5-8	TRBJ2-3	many	CASGREGQADTQYF	TGTGCCAGCGGGAGGGAGGGCCAGGCGGATACGCAGTATTTT
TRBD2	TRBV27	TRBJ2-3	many	CASSWTHLKMTSGAPDTDTQYF	TGTGCCAGCAGTTGGACCCACCTCAAGATGACTAGCGGGGCCCCCGACACAGATACGCAGTATTTT
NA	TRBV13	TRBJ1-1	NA	CASSSPGGTNTEAFF	TGTGCCAGCAGCTCCCCCGGTGGAACGAACACTGAAGCTTTCTTT
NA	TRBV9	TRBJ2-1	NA	CASRPSGGAYNEQIF	TGTGCCAGCAGACCCTCGGGGGGCGCATACAATGAGCAGATCTTC
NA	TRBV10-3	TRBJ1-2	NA	CAISEGETGQNLYGYTF	TGTGCCATCAGTGAGGGCGAGACCGGACAGAACCTCTATGGCTACACCTTC
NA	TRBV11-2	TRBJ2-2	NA	CASSLGRGLNTGELFF	TGTGCCAGCAGCTTAGGGCGGGGGCTTAACACCGGGGAGCTGTTTTTT
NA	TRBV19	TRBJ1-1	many	CASTGLPPNTEAFF	TGTGCCAGTACTGGTCTCCCTCCGAACACTGAAGCTTTCTTT
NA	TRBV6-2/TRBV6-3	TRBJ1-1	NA	CASSYSTAYTEAFF	TGTGCCAGCAGTTACTCGACAGCGTACACTGAAGCTTTCTTT
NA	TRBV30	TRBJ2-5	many	CAWSVRDSRSPQYF	TGTGCCTGGAGTGTACGGGACTCCAGGTCGCCCCAGTACTTC
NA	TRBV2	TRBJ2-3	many	CASLYIRTDTQYF	TGTGCCAGCCTTTACATCCGAACAGATACGCAGTATTTT
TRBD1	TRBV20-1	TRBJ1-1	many	CSANRQGPEAFF	TGCAGTGCTAACCGACAGGGTCCTGAAGCTTTCTTT
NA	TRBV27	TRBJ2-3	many	CASSYRAETDTQYF	TGTGCCAGCAGTTACAGGGCCGAGACAGATACGCAGTATTTT
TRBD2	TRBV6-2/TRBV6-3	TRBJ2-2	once	CASSYPPGLVGTGELFF	TGTGCCAGCAGTTACCCGCCGGGACTAGTCGGCACCGGGGAGCTGTTTTTT
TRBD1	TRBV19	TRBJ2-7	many	CATRDRGLSSYEQYF	TGTGCCACCCGGGACAGGGGCCTTAGCTCCTACGAGCAGTACTTC
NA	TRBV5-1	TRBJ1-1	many	CASSRAVWDLEEAEAFF	TGCGCCAGCAGTCGGGCAGTATGGGACCTCGAAGAGGCTGAAGCTTTCTTT
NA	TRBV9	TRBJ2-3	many	CASSVGPGVRTDTQYF	TGTGCCAGCAGCGTAGGTCCTGGGGTTCGCACAGATACGCAGTATTTT
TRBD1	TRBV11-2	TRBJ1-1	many	CASSLRRGWAEAFF	TGTGCCAGCAGCTTACGCAGGGGGTGGGCTGAAGCTTTCTTT
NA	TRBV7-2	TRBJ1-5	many	CASSLLGGSNQPQHF	TGTGCCAGCAGCTTATTAGGGGGTAGCAATCAGCCCCAGCATTTT
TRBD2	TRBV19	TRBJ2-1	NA	CASSAGAAFAEQFF	TGTGCCAGTAGTGCGGGAGCGGCCTTCGCTGAGCAGTTCTTC
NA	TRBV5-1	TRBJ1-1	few	CASRLLGTQRGEAFF	TGCGCCAGCCGACTATTGGGGACCCAGAGAGGTGAAGCTTTCTTT
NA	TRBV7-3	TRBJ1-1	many	CASKLGRNTEAFF	TGTGCCAGCAAATTGGGCAGGAACACTGAAGCTTTCTTT
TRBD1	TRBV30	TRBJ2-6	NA	CAWSPRTGGNSGANVLTF	TGTGCCTGGAGTCCCCGGACAGGGGGAAACTCTGGGGCCAACGTCCTGACTTTC
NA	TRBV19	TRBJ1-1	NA	CASSFVNTEAFF	TGTGCCAGTAGTTTTGTGAACACTGAAGCTTTCTTT
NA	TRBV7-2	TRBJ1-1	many	CASTIPGKWTFF	TGTGCCAGCACCATTCCGGGGAAGTGGACTTTCTTT
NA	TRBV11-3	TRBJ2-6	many	CASSKGVTGANVLTF	TGTGCCAGCAGCAAGGGGGTGACTGGGGCCAACGTCCTGACTTTC
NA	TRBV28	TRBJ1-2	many	CASSKSVGGGYGYTF	TGTGCCAGCAGTAAAAGTGTTGGGGGGGGCTATGGCTACACCTTC
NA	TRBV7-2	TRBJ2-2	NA	CASNPRTGWAGELFFF	NA
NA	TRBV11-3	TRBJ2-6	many	CASRATGANVLTF	TGTGCCAGCAGGGCGACTGGGGCCAACGTCCTGACTTTC
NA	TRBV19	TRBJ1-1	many	CASAAAGDIVGGAFF	TGTGCCAGCGCCGCGGCGGGGGACATAGTAGGCGGAGCTTTCTTT
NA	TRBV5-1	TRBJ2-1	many	CASSRTPGSSYNEQFF	TGCGCCAGCAGCCGGACCCCTGGGAGCTCCTACAATGAGCAGTTCTTC
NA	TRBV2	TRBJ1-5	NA	CASSVGAQPQHF	TGTGCCAGCAGTGTGGGGGCACAGCCCCAGCATTTT
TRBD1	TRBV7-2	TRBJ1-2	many	CASSTRPGQGNYGYTF	TGTGCCAGCAGCACCCGCCCGGGACAGGGTAACTATGGCTACACCTTC
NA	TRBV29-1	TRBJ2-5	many	CSVEFLPGETQYF	TGCAGCGTTGAGTTCCTGCCAGGAGAGACCCAGTACTTC
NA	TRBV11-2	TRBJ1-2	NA	CASSLNRGNYGYTF	TGTGCCAGCAGCTTAAATAGGGGAAACTATGGCTACACCTTC
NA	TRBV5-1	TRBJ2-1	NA	CASSLDGSSYNEQFF	TGCGCCAGCAGCTTGGATGGCAGCTCCTACAATGAGCAGTTCTTC
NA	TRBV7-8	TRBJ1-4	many	CASSPHQWDEKLFF	TGTGCCAGCAGCCCGCACCAATGGGATGAAAAACTGTTTTTT